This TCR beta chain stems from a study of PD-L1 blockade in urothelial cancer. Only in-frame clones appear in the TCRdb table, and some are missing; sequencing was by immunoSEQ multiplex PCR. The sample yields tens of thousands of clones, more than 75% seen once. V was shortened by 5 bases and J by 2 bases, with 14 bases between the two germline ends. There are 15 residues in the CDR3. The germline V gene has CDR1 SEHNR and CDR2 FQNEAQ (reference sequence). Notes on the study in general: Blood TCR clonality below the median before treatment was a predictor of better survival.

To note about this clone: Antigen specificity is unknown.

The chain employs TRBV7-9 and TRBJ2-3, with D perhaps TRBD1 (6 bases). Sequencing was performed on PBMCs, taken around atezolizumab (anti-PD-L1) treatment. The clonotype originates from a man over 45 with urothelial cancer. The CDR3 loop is CASSTQGLITDTQYF. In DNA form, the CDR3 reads TGTGCCAGCAGCACACAGGGATTAATCACAGATACGCAGTATTTT. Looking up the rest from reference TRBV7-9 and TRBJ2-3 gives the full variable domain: DTGVSQNPRHKITKRGQNVTFRCDPISEHNRLYWYRQTLGQGPEFLTYFQNEAQLEKSRLLSDRFSAERPKGSFSTLEIQRTEQGDSAMYLCASSTQGLITDTQYFGPGTRLTVL.